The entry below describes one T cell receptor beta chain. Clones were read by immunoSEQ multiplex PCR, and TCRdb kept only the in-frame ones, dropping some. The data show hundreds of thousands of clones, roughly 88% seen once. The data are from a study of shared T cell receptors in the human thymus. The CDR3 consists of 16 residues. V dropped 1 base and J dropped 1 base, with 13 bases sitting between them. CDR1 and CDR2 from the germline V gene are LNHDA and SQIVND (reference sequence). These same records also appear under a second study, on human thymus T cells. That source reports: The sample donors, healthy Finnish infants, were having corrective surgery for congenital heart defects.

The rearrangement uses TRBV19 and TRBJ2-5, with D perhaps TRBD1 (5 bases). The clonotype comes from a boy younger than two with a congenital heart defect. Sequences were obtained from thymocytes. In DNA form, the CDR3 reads TGTGCCAGTAGTATAGGTCACCAGGGCGCCCAAGAGACCCAGTACTTC. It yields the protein CASSIGHQGAQETQYF.